The 23 T cell receptor beta chains in this list originate from one sample, sequenced in a study of control samples from healthy donors and cancer patients. The protocol was immunoSEQ multiplex PCR, while the TCRdb copy is restricted to in-frame clones and leaves out a portion. The table records approximately 100,000 clones, around 89% of them present only once. Sequenced: blood. These receptors were taken from a woman aged 45-65 years in good health.

The CDR3 nucleotides read TGCGCCAGCAGCCAAGAAGTCACCTTGGGGGCTCTCCGGGAGCTGTTTTTT. It encodes CASSQEVTLGALRELFF. The chain carries TRBV4-1 and TRBJ2-2; tentative D call: TRBD1 (6 bases). V was trimmed by 0 bases and J by 9 bases, leaving 20 bases between them. The CDR3 loop spans 17 amino acids. Germline V lookup: CDR1 MGHRA, CDR2 YSYEKL.

The J gene is TRBJ1-5, the V gene TRBV18; a weak D match, TRBD1 (5 bases). The CDR3 has 15 amino acids. In germline, CDR1 is KGHSH, CDR2 LQKENI. V lost 5 bases to trimming and J lost 0 bases, with 11 bases between them. CDR3 region: CASSIQAHSNQPQHF. The DNA of the CDR3 is TGTGCCAGCTCAATACAGGCGCATAGCAATCAGCCCCAGCATTTT.

The rearrangement joins TRBV5-6 to TRBJ1-1, with D uncertain. With 7 bases removed from V and 0 bases from J, the gap between germline ends came to 10 bases. Germline loops: CDR1 SGHDT, CDR2 YYEEEE. The length of the CDR3 is 13 residues. The CDR3 nucleotides read TGTGCCAGCTTCGAATTTCTGAACACTGAAGCTTTCTTT. Translation gives CASFEFLNTEAFF.

In nucleotides, the CDR3 is TGTGCCAGCAGCCAACCTGGAAACACCATATATTTT. It codes for CASSQPGNTIYF. V and J are TRBV3-1 (or the pseudogene TRBV3-2) and TRBJ1-3; no firm D call. Trimming took 2 bases from V and 2 from J, leaving 1 base between them. There are 12 residues in the CDR3. Germline lookup yields CDR1 LGHDT and CDR2 YNNKEL (reference sequence).

This chain connects TRBV9 to TRBJ2-3, with 9 bases identical to TRBD1. Trimming removed 2 bases from V and 3 bases from J; junction bases left unmatched: 10. The CDR3 is 17 amino acids. In germline, CDR1 is SGDLS, CDR2 YYNGEE. CDR3 residues: CASSVETGTGWTDTQYF. CDR3 sequence (DNA): TGTGCCAGCAGCGTCGAGACCGGGACAGGGTGGACAGATACGCAGTATTTT.

Written as DNA, the CDR3 is TGTGCCAGCAATTACGCAGGATCTACCTACGAGCAGTACGTC. Amino acid sequence: CASNYAGSTYEQYV. The chain uses TRBV5-6 and TRBJ2-7, with D unresolved. Germline-derived CDR1 and CDR2 are SGHDT and YYEEEE. The CDR3 length is 14 residues. V shed 6 bases and J shed 2 bases, with 15 bases lying between them.

J is TRBJ1-1 and V is TRBV7-9; no clear D. The V gene lost 3 bases and the J gene lost 11 bases, with 13 bases spanning the gap. This CDR3 region has 12 residues. Per germline, CDR1 SEHNR and CDR2 FQNEAQ (reference sequence). CDR3 protein: CASSFEGWYAFF. In nucleotides, the CDR3 is TGTGCCAGCAGCTTCGAAGGGTGGTACGCTTTCTTT.

Only one count was recorded for this clone. The V and J genes are TRBV7-2 and TRBJ2-5; 7 bases match TRBD1. Losses at the gene ends were 5 bases for V and 3 bases for J; bases not matched to a gene: 9. CDR3 size: 15 residues. Germline CDR1 SGHTA, CDR2 FQGNSA. Here the CDR3 DNA reads TGTGCCAGCAGCCCACAACGGGACAGCAAAGAGACCCAGTACTTC. This translates into CASSPQRDSKETQYF.

The chain recombines TRBV19 with TRBJ1-3, with no clear D. V was cut by 8 bases and J by 1 base, with 6 bases left in between. There are 12 residues in the CDR3. Germline V gene sequence: CDR1 LNHDA, CDR2 SQIVND (reference sequence). The DNA for the CDR3 is TGTGCCAGTCAACAGTCTGGAAACACCATATATTTT. Encoded protein: CASQQSGNTIYF.

This clone has a single count. The V gene is TRBV19, the J gene TRBJ2-7, with 7 bases aligning to TRBD1. The CDR3 totals 13 residues. V shed 5 bases and J 2 bases; nucleotides not matched to a gene: 3. Germline assignment: CDR1 LNHDA and CDR2 SQIVND (reference sequence). CDR3 DNA: TGTGCCAGTAGTCAGACAGGGACCTACGAGCAGTACTTC. Residues: CASSQTGTYEQYF.

This chain uses TRBV7-8 with TRBJ2-7; 7 bases match TRBD1. V was clipped by 2 bases and J by 0 bases; unmatched bases: 4. The CDR3 totals 15 residues. CDR1 and CDR2 from the germline V gene are SGHVS and FQNEAQ. The CDR3 coding sequence is TGTGCCAGCAGCTTAAAGGGGACAGCCTCCTACGAGCAGTACTTC. Protein sequence: CASSLKGTASYEQYF.

The chain is built from TRBV28 and TRBJ2-7; perhaps D is TRBD1 or TRBD2 (5 bases each). Trimming removed 2 bases at V and 0 bases at J, with 11 bases between. This CDR3 is built from 15 residues. CDR1 and CDR2 (germline): MDHEN, SYDVKM. The CDR3 DNA reads TGTGCCAGCAGTTTACAGAAGGGGAGCTCCTACGAGCAGTACTTC. This sequence encodes CASSLQKGSSYEQYF.

In its sample, this clone was seen a few times. V and J are TRBV5-4 and TRBJ1-2; no clear D gene. CDR3 length equals 14 residues. CDR1 and CDR2 from the germline V gene are SGHNT and YYREEE (reference sequence). V lost 0 bases and J 2 bases, leaving 8 bases between the germline ends. CDR3 protein: CASSLDSKNYGYTF. The CDR3 coding sequence is TGTGCCAGCAGCTTGGACAGTAAAAACTATGGCTACACCTTC.

This chain links TRBV2 with TRBJ1-3; a weak D match, TRBD1 (5 bases). V was cut by 6 bases and J by 1 base, with 10 bases left in between. CDR3 length: 14 amino acids. CDR1 and CDR2 (germline): SNHLY, FYNNEI. The CDR3 DNA sequence: TGTGCCAGCAGCCGGGACTTTTCTGGAAACACCATATATTTT. Its protein product is CASSRDFSGNTIYF.

The chain joins TRBV7-9 to TRBJ1-4; 9 bases are a match to TRBD1. J gave up 4 bases and V 2 bases, and 8 bases lay outside the gene matches. This CDR3 contains 17 residues. Germline V gene sequence: CDR1 SEHNR, CDR2 FQNEAQ (reference sequence). CDR3 residues: CASSLMARGQGNEKLFF. CDR3 bases: TGTGCCAGCAGCTTAATGGCGAGGGGACAGGGTAATGAAAAACTGTTTTTT.

This clone was counted a single time. The chain joins TRBV21-1 to TRBJ1-2. TRBV21-1 is flagged as a pseudogene. This CDR3 is built from 14 residues. CDR3 in DNA: TGTGCCAGCAGCAAAGAGCCCGGGTGGTATGGCTACACCTTC. Translating it yields CASSKEPGWYGYTF.

V gene TRBV5-1 combines with J gene TRBJ1-4, with D uncertain. The length of the CDR3 is 17 residues. Germline CDR1 reads SGHRS; CDR2 reads YFSETQ. Trimming pared 0 bases from V and 0 bases from J, leaving 12 bases between. CDR3 coding DNA: TGCGCCAGCAGCTTGGGGCAGGTTGGACCAACTAATGAAAAACTGTTTTTT. Amino acid sequence: CASSLGQVGPTNEKLFF.

The DNA of the CDR3 is TGCGCCAGCAGCTTTATAATCACAGATACGCAGTATTTT. Amino acids: CASSFIITDTQYF. The gene calls are TRBV5-1 and TRBJ2-3, with D hard to call. The V gene lost 2 bases and the J gene lost 2 bases, with 6 bases spanning the gap. The CDR3 covers 13 residues. CDR1 SGHRS and CDR2 YFSETQ come from the germline V gene. Variable domain in full (rest from reference TRBV5-1 and TRBJ2-3): KAGVTQTPRYLIKTRGQQVTLSCSPISGHRSVSWYQQTPGQGLQFLFEYFSETQRNKGNFPGRFSGRQFSNSRSEMNVSTLELGDSALYLCASSFIITDTQYFGPGTRLTVL.

The chain has TRBV6-5 and TRBJ2-1; the match to TRBD2 covers 9 bases. The CDR3 has 16 residues. J was trimmed by 5 bases and V by 2 bases; bases with no gene match: 7. Germline CDR1 MNHEY, CDR2 SVGAGI. CDR3 loop: CASSYRSGGPDNEQFF. The CDR3 bases are TGTGCCAGCAGTTACCGTAGCGGGGGTCCCGACAATGAGCAGTTCTTC.

The chain is built from TRBV27 and TRBJ2-4, with D perhaps TRBD1 (5 bases). Germline V gene data show CDR1 as MNHEY and CDR2 as SMNVEV (reference sequence). The CDR3 runs 14 residues. The V and J ends lost 2 bases and 6 bases respectively, with 11 bases between them. The CDR3 region is CASSLGAGRNIQYF. The CDR3 DNA is TGTGCCAGCAGTTTAGGGGCAGGGCGAAACATTCAGTACTTC.

The chain employs TRBV5-1 and TRBJ2-1, with D hard to call. V gave up 5 bases and J gave up 8 bases, with 11 bases separating them. The CDR3 contains 12 residues. Germline V lookup: CDR1 SGHRS, CDR2 YFSETQ. The CDR3 coding sequence is TGCGCCAGCAGTCAAACATTAGATGAGCAGTTCTTC. It encodes CASSQTLDEQFF.

This chain links TRBV4-2 with TRBJ2-7; possibly TRBD2 for D (6 bases). Trimming left V 3 bases short and J 0 bases short, with 15 bases between. This CDR3 contains 16 residues. The germline V gene encodes CDR1 LGHNA and CDR2 YNFKEQ. Written as DNA, the CDR3 is TGTGCCAGCAGCCAGATCTCCAGCGGGTTCTCCTACGAGCAGTACTTC. Its translation: CASSQISSGFSYEQYF.

This chain links TRBV19 with TRBJ1-2; D not certain. Germline values: CDR1 LNHDA, CDR2 SQIVND (reference sequence). This CDR3 has 13 residues. Trimming took 7 bases from V and 4 from J, leaving 13 bases between them. The CDR3 loop is CASKNSDFYGYTF. CDR3 DNA: TGTGCCAGTAAGAATTCGGATTTCTATGGCTACACCTTC.